The 6 T cell receptor beta chains reported below all come from one sample, sequenced in a study of shared clonotypes between healthy human individuals. The protocol was immunoSEQ multiplex PCR, while the TCRdb copy is restricted to in-frame clones and leaves out a portion. The sample includes roughly 520,000 clones, 95% to 96% of them seen just once. The specimen was naive CD4+ T cells sorted from blood. Subset: CD45RA+ positively selected. The receptors shown here come from a woman aged 25-40 years in good health.

The V gene is TRBV6-5, the J gene TRBJ1-5; D uncertain. V was cut by 4 bases and J by 1 base, with 8 bases left in between. Germline V gene sequence: CDR1 MNHEY, CDR2 SVGAGI. The CDR3 totals 14 residues. This CDR3 is CASSSPRSNQPQHF. CDR3 coding DNA: TGTGCCAGCAGTTCACCCAGGAGCAATCAGCCCCAGCATTTT.

V and J are TRBV10-1 and TRBJ1-4, with 10 bases lining up with TRBD1. There are 17 residues in the CDR3. Looked up from germline, CDR1 is WNHNN and CDR2 is SYGVQD (reference sequence). Trimming at V came to 6 bases and at J to 8 bases, leaving 15 bases not matched to a gene. CDR3 bases: TGCGCCAGCAGAGAAAGGATCAGGACAGGGGGGGAGGAAAAACTGTTTTTT. Residues: CASRERIRTGGEEKLFF.

V usage is TRBV19 and J usage is TRBJ1-5; a possible D gene is TRBD1 (5 bases). Germline V lookup: CDR1 LNHDA, CDR2 SQIVND (reference sequence). The V and J ends lost 3 bases and 5 bases respectively, with 14 bases between them. This CDR3 is 15 amino acids long. The CDR3 here is CASSIARVGYQPQHF. The CDR3 nucleotides read TGTGCCAGTAGTATTGCCAGGGTCGGATATCAGCCCCAGCATTTT. Looking up the rest from reference TRBV19 and TRBJ1-5 gives the full variable domain: DGGITQSPKYLFRKEGQNVTLSCEQNLNHDAMYWYRQDPGQGLRLIYYSQIVNDFQKGDIAEGYSVSREKKESFPLTVTSAQKNPTAFYLCASSIARVGYQPQHFGDGTRLSIL.

This sequence joins TRBV11-2 and TRBJ2-7; the match to TRBD1 covers 8 bases. Trimming at V came to 5 bases and at J to 4 bases, leaving 4 bases not matched to a gene. This CDR3 region has 13 residues. Germline V gene sequence: CDR1 SGHAT, CDR2 FQNNGV. CDR3 region: CASSLDRGYEQYF. CDR3 nucleotides: TGTGCCAGCAGCCTCGACAGGGGATACGAGCAGTACTTC.

Here the CDR3 DNA reads TGCGCCAGCAGCATCCGACTAGCGGGAGGGTCTGGTAGCACAGATACGCAGTATTTT. This codes for CASSIRLAGGSGSTDTQYF. J is TRBJ2-3 and V is TRBV5-1, with 14 bases that match TRBD2. In germline, CDR1 is SGHRS, CDR2 YFSETQ. The CDR3 consists of 19 residues. V shed 4 bases, J shed 0 bases, and the junction held 10 bases outside the gene matches.

For the CDR3, the DNA is TGTGCCGGAGGACTAGCGGCATACAATGAGCAGTTCTTC. Encoded protein: CAGGLAAYNEQFF. The chain combines TRBV2 with TRBJ2-1; 10 nucleotides match TRBD2. Germline V gene lookup returns CDR1 SNHLY and CDR2 FYNNEI. CDR3 length: 13 amino acids. V lost 11 bases and J lost 4; bases outside the gene matches: 5.